This T cell receptor (beta chain) was observed in a study of T cell responses to AZD1222 COVID-19 vaccine. The CDR3 is made up of 15 amino acids. V lost 7 bases, J lost 5 bases, and 9 bases stayed unmatched. Germline CDR1 and CDR2: MRHNA and SNTAGT. Points from the study as a whole: Nearly half of spike-specific TCRs reportedly target unmutated variant regions. The donor group comprised mostly white British people and more females; the analysis possibly underestimated clonal diversity.

Sequencing was performed with immunoSEQ multiplex PCR; in TCRdb, only in-frame clones are kept and a portion is missing. The sample records more than 30,000 clones, around nine tenths being singletons. Pooled in the analysis were second doses at about 4 or about 12 weeks. As concerns this clone: Its specificity is not known.

This sequence joins TRBV6-4 and TRBJ2-1, with 9 bases fitting TRBD2. This TCR derives from an adult who received the AZD1222 COVID-19 vaccine. This sample comprised peripheral blood, obtained 28 days after the second AZD1222 dose. CDR3 sequence: CASTPRSGGNNEQFF. The CDR3 DNA sequence: TGTGCCAGCACGCCAAGGAGCGGGGGGAACAATGAGCAGTTCTTC.